These T cell receptor beta chains were read from a single sample in a study of regulatory T cells in long-lasting Graves disease. TCRdb reanalysed the multiplex PCR reads using MiXCR and keeps one entry per CDR3 protein. Counted here are 580,000 or so distinct CDR3 sequences, approximately 16% occurring once; the ten biggest clones make up more than 10%. This same sample was also taken into another study, of T cells in Graves' hyperthyroidism and ophthalmopathy.

Material: peripheral blood mononuclear cells (PBMCs), obtained at new diagnosis, from a patient treated with antithyroid drugs. Receptor source: a man younger than 35 with Graves disease. Both conserved end residues are part of each CDR3. A D gene is named only where the DNA matches it firmly. Clone sizes are given selectively: once, few, many, or a class where the clone is expanded.

CASSGAGGSSYNEQFF TGTGCCAGCTCCGGGGCGGGGGGAAGCTCCTACAATGAGCAGTTCTTC TRBD2 TRBJ2-1 many TRBV12-3/TRBV12-4
CAWSVTADTQYF TGTGCCTGGAGTGTAACTGCAGATACGCAGTATTTT - TRBJ2-3 few TRBV30
CASSLYSNQPQHF TGTGCCAGCAGCTTGTACAGCAATCAGCCCCAGCATTTT - TRBJ1-5 many TRBV11-2
CASSLAGTSGSWPLNEQFF TGCGCCAGCAGCTTGGCCGGGACTAGCGGGAGTTGGCCCCTCAATGAGCAGTTCTTC TRBD2 TRBJ2-1 - TRBV5-1
CASSQEAGADTQYF TGTGCCAGCAGCCAAGAAGCGGGAGCAGATACGCAGTATTTT TRBD2 TRBJ2-3 many TRBV3-1
CASSQTDRWSGYTF TGTGCCAGCAGCCAAACGGACAGATGGTCTGGCTACACCTTC - TRBJ1-2 many TRBV28
CASSQTIRAQETQYF TGCGCCAGCAGCCAAACAATCAGGGCTCAAGAGACCCAGTACTTC - TRBJ2-5 - TRBV4-1
CASSPTGGDTQYF TGTGCCAGCAGCCCGACCGGGGGTGATACGCAGTATTTT - TRBJ2-3 many TRBV7-3
CASSGEAGGVSYEQYF TGTGCCAGCAGCGGGGAGGCGGGAGGCGTTAGCTACGAGCAGTACTTC TRBD2 TRBJ2-7 - TRBV11-3
CASSPSTGEETQYF TGTGCCAGCTCACCCTCGACAGGAGAAGAGACCCAGTACTTC - TRBJ2-5 - TRBV18
CASSLPYTVSGTEAFF TGTGCCAGCAGCCTCCCCTACACCGTTAGCGGCACTGAAGCTTTCTTT - TRBJ1-1 few TRBV5-6
CASSQFDAGSTDTQYF TGCGCCAGCAGCCAATTTGATGCTGGGTCCACAGATACGCAGTATTTT - TRBJ2-3 few TRBV4-1
CASSFRFNQPQHF TGTGCCAGCAGTTTTCGATTCAATCAGCCCCAGCATTTT - TRBJ1-5 many TRBV27